Shown below are 6 T cell receptor beta chains from a single sample sequenced in a study of shared clonotypes between healthy human individuals. Produced via immunoSEQ multiplex PCR; TCRdb's table is partial and in-frame only. The data hold 2 million to 2.5 million clones, with approximately 95% observed a single time. The source material was naive CD4+ T cells from PBMCs. Subset defined: CD45RA+ positively selected. The receptor set was obtained from a man younger than 35 in good health. Some clones in this sample may be carry-over from other donors' samples.

This clone was seen only a few times. Distinct nucleotide sequences in the sample also encode this CDR3. V usage is TRBV5-1 and J usage is TRBJ2-7, with 8 bases that match TRBD2. The CDR3 covers 15 residues. The germline V gene has CDR1 SGHRS and CDR2 YFSETQ. The V and J ends lost 0 bases and 0 bases, in that order; junction bases with no gene match: 2. The CDR3 here is CASSLGGTSSYEQYF. For the CDR3, the DNA is TGCGCCAGCAGCTTGGGAGGGACTAGCTCCTACGAGCAGTACTTC.

A word on this clone: Other DNA sequences in this sample translate to the same CDR3. This rearrangement joins TRBV5-1 to TRBJ2-3; D unresolved. Germline values: CDR1 SGHRS, CDR2 YFSETQ. The CDR3 totals 14 residues. V dropped 2 bases and J dropped 0 bases, with 7 bases sitting between them. CDR3 in amino acids: CASSLGGSTDTQYF. In DNA, the CDR3 is TGCGCCAGCAGCTTAGGCGGAAGCACAGATACGCAGTATTTT.

This chain uses TRBV7-6 with TRBJ2-3, with D hard to call. The CDR3 consists of 12 residues. V lost 1 base, J lost 5 bases, and 4 bases lay in between. From germline, CDR1 is SGHVS and CDR2 FNYEAQ. This CDR3 is CASSLERDTQYF. CDR3 bases: TGTGCCAGCAGCTTAGAGAGAGATACGCAGTATTTT.

The chain is built from TRBV10-1 and TRBJ2-7; D is unresolved. The CDR3 sequence is 16 residues long. Germline loops: CDR1 WNHNN, CDR2 SYGVQD (reference sequence). Trimming shortened V by 3 bases and J by 2 bases, and 17 bases separated the two germline ends. CDR3 region: CASSDYSRSPTYEQYF. CDR3 nucleotide sequence: TGCGCCAGCAGTGACTATAGCAGAAGCCCTACCTACGAGCAGTACTTC.

About this clone itself: The same CDR3 also results from other DNA sequences found in this sample. The chain couples TRBV5-4 to TRBJ2-3; 9 nucleotides line up with TRBD2. The CDR3 extends over 16 amino acids. CDR1 is SGHNT and CDR2 is YYREEE in the germline V gene (reference sequence). J lost 2 bases, V lost 0 bases, and 4 bases had no gene match. This CDR3 reads CASSLALAGITDTQYF. CDR3 nucleotides: TGTGCCAGCAGCTTGGCGCTAGCGGGGATCACAGATACGCAGTATTTT. Using reference TRBV5-4 and TRBJ2-3 for the parts outside the CDR3, the full variable domain is ETGVTQSPTHLIKTRGQQVTLRCSSQSGHNTVSWYQQALGQGPQFIFQYYREEENGRGNFPPRFSGLQFPNYSSELNVNALELDDSALYLCASSLALAGITDTQYFGPGTRLTVL.

The genes are TRBV6-5 and TRBJ2-7; maybe TRBD1 (6 bases). Trimming stripped 6 bases from V and 5 bases from J, with 17 bases between. The CDR3 sequence is 14 residues long. Per the germline V gene, CDR1 is MNHEY and CDR2 is SVGAGI. CDR3 nucleotide sequence: TGTGCCAGCAGCCGACATCCCCCAGGGGACGAGCAGTACTTC. Residues: CASSRHPPGDEQYF.